What follows are 7 T cell receptor beta chains derived from one specimen sequenced in a study of blood T cells in healthy people across ages. Primers used in a second PCR of about 6 to 11 cycles were a sample-barcoded 5' primer and a J-beta primer mix. A single record per CDR3 protein comes from TCRdb applying MiXCR to the 5' RACE reads. The sample includes hundreds of thousands of distinct CDR3 sequences, about 28% of them seen just once. Sequencing was done on a sample of blood. The receptors were gathered from an elderly woman in good health.

Regarding this clonotype: A read error may explain this, as a much larger clone is one base away. The chain recombines TRBV7-2 with TRBJ2-5; TRBD2 might be the D (6 bases). There are 14 residues in the CDR3. The ends were cut back, 1 base at V and 4 bases at J, with 10 bases in the middle. Germline lookup yields CDR1 SGHTA and CDR2 FQGNSA. In DNA form, the CDR3 reads TGTGCCAGCAGCTTAGGACTAGTTGGAGAGACCCAGTACTTC. Translation: CASSLGLVGETQYF.

This clonotype was counted a few times. V usage is TRBV6-2 or TRBV6-3 and J usage is TRBJ1-1, with D hard to call. The CDR3 extends over 12 amino acids. V shed 3 bases and J shed 1 base, with 3 bases lying between them. In germline, CDR1 is MNHEY, CDR2 SVGEGT. The CDR3 region is CASSYPNTEAFF. As DNA, the CDR3 is TGTGCCAGCAGTTATCCGAACACTGAAGCTTTCTTT.

About this clonotype itself: This may arise from a read error, as a much more abundant clone is one base away. The gene calls are TRBV29-1 and TRBJ1-2; D perhaps matches TRBD1 (5 bases). Germline-derived CDR1 and CDR2 are SQVTM and ANQGSEA. The germline V and J ends were trimmed by 4 bases and 4 bases, with 16 bases remaining between them. This CDR3 has 14 amino acids. In DNA form, the CDR3 reads TGCAGCGTTGGCCTATTGCAGGGTGGCTATGGCTACACCTTC. Translated: CSVGLLQGGYGYTF.

In the case of this clonotype: A read error may produce the germline difference seen at one junction end. The genes are TRBV12-3 or TRBV12-4 and TRBJ2-3; D is unresolved. The length of the CDR3 is 15 residues. In DNA form, the CDR3 reads TGTGCCAGCAGCCTCCGGGCCCGCAGTTCAGATACGGAGTATTTT. Residues: CASSLRARSSDTEYF.

This clonotype was found many times. J is TRBJ2-5 and V is TRBV5-1, with 11 bases matching TRBD2. V trimming: 8 bases; J trimming: 5 bases; junction bases outside the gene matches: 11. Germline V lookup: CDR1 SGHRS, CDR2 YFSETQ. CDR3 size: 15 residues. The CDR3 reads CASTLAGGSLETQYF. The CDR3 DNA follows: TGCGCCAGTACTTTAGCGGGGGGGTCGTTGGAGACCCAGTACTTC.

This clonotype was counted at least ten times. The gene calls are TRBV2 and TRBJ2-3; 8 bases align to TRBD2. Losses at the gene ends were 6 bases for V and 4 bases for J; bases not matched to a gene: 9. CDR1 is SNHLY, CDR2 FYNNEI, per germline. The CDR3 is 15 residues long. CDR3 residues: CASRSRTSFPDTQYF. The CDR3 nucleotides are TGTGCCAGCAGGTCCAGGACTAGCTTCCCAGATACGCAGTATTTT.

This clonotype was detected a few times. The genes are TRBV24-1 and TRBJ2-3; a weak D match, TRBD2 (6 bases). CDR3 length: 16 amino acids. The germline V gene has CDR1 KGHDR and CDR2 SFDVKD. V was trimmed by 3 bases and J by 0 bases, leaving 12 bases between them. DNA for the CDR3: TGTGCCACCAGTGATCCAGGTGGGGGGAGCACAGATACGCAGTATTTT. It is translated as CATSDPGGGSTDTQYF.